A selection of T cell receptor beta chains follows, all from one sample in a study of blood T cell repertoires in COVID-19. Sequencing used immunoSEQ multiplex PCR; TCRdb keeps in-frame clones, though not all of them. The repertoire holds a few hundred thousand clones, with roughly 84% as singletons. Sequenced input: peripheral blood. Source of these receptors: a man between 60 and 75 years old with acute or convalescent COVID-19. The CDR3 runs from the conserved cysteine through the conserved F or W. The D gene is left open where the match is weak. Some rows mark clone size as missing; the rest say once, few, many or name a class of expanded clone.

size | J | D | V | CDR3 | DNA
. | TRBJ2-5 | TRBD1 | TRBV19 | CASQPDRGTRWAQYF | TGTGCCAGTCAACCGGACAGGGGGACTAGGTGGGCCCAGTACTTC
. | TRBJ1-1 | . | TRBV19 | CASSISVNTEAFF | TGTGCCAGTAGTATTTCAGTGAACACTGAAGCTTTCTTT
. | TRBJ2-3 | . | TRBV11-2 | CASSLSRVPRADTQYF | TGTGCCAGCAGCTTAAGTCGCGTTCCGAGGGCAGATACGCAGTATTTT
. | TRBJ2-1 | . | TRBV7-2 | CASSLAYHSYNEQFF | TGTGCCAGCAGCTTAGCCTACCACTCCTACAATGAGCAGTTCTTC
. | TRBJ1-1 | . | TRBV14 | CASSPQFGYTEAFF | TGTGCCAGCAGCCCCCAGTTTGGTTACACTGAAGCTTTCTTT
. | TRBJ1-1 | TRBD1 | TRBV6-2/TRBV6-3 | CASSYLGQGTEAFF | TGTGCCAGCAGTTACCTCGGACAGGGCACTGAAGCTTTCTTT
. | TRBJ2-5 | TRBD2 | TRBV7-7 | CACGGLADQETQYF | TGTGCTTGTGGGGGACTAGCGGATCAAGAGACCCAGTACTTC
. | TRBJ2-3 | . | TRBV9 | CASSPRGVGSATQYF | TGTGCCAGCAGCCCTAGAGGGGTCGGGAGCGCTACGCAGTATTTT
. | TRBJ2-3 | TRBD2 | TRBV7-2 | CASSFRLAGASTDTQYF | TGTGCCAGCAGCTTTAGGCTAGCGGGGGCTAGCACAGATACGCAGTATTTT
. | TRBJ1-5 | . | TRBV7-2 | CASSGQAYQPQHF | TGTGCCAGCAGCGGTCAGGCTTACCAGCCCCAGCATTTT
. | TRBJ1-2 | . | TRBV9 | CASSVDSYGYTF | TGTGCCAGCAGCGTAGACAGCTATGGCTACACCTTC
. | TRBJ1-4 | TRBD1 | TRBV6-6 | CASSSTGGREKLFF | TGTGCCAGCAGCTCGACAGGGGGGCGTGAAAAACTGTTTTTT
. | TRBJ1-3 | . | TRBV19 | CASSKLGSRISGNTIYF | TGTGCCAGTAGTAAGCTGGGCAGCCGCATCTCTGGAAACACCATATATTTT
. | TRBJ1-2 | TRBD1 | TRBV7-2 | CASSLFPRDSFGYTF | TGTGCCAGCAGCTTATTCCCCCGGGACAGTTTCGGCTACACCTTC
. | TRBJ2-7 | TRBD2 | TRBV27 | CATRRLAGGQSRYEQYF | TGTGCCACCCGGCGACTAGCGGGAGGCCAAAGTCGCTACGAGCAGTACTTC
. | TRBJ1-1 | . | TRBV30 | CAWADTGSSTEAFF | TGTGCCTGGGCAGATACAGGGTCTTCCACTGAAGCTTTCTTT
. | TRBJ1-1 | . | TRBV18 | CASSTGRTMNTEAFF | TGTGCCAGCTCCACCGGGAGGACAATGAACACTGAAGCTTTCTTT
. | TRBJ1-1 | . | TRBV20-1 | CSATKSPEAFF | TGCAGTGCTACGAAGAGCCCTGAAGCTTTCTTT
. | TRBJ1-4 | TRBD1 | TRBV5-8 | CASSLGTGSVEKLFF | TGTGCCAGCAGCTTGGGGACAGGGTCGGTTGAAAAACTGTTTTTT
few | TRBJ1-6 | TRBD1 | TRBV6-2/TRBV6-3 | CASSLHPVQGGYSPLHF | TGTGCCAGCAGTCTCCACCCGGTGCAGGGGGGATATTCACCCCTCCACTTT
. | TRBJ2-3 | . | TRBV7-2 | CASSAGVSRTDTQYF | TGTGCCAGCAGTGCAGGGGTATCAAGAACAGATACGCAGTATTTT
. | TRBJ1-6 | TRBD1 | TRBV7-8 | CASSLGGAGGLSSYNSPLHF | TGTGCCAGCAGCTTAGGTGGGGCAGGGGGCTTAAGCTCCTATAATTCACCCCTCCACTTT
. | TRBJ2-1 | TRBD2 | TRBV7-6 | CASSLEAGVDNEQFF | TGTGCCAGCAGCTTAGAAGCGGGAGTTGACAATGAGCAGTTCTTC